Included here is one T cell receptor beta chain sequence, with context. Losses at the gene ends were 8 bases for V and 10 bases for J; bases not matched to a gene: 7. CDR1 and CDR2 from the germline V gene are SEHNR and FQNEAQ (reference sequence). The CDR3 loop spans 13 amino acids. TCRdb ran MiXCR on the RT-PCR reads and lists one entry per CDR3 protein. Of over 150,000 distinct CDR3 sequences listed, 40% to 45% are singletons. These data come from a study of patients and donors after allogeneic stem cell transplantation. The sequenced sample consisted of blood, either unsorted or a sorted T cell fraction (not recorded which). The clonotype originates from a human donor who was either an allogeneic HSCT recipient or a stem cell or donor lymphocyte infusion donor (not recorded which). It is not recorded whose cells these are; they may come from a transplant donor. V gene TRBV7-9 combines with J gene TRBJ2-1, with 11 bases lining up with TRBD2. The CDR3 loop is CASALAGGGEQFF. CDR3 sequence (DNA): TGTGCCAGCGCGTTAGCGGGAGGGGGAGAGCAGTTCTTC.